This is a list of T cell receptor beta chains from one sample in a study of CD8+CD57+ T cells in acquired aplastic anemia. TCRdb ran MiXCR on the reads and lists one entry per CDR3 protein. Seen here are about 180,000 distinct CDR3 sequences, just over 45% observed once, and the top ten hold 2.5% to 3.5%. Source material: sorted CD4+, CD8+, or CD8+CD57+ T cells (not recorded which) from PBMCs. The source of these receptors is a human donor in good health. The CDR3 runs from the conserved cysteine through the conserved F or W. Where a row states a size, it is once, few, many or the class of an expanded clone; other rows omit it.

J gene: TRBJ1-6; clone size: NA; V gene: TRBV19; CDR3 length: 14; CDR3 protein: CASKVTLYNSPLHF
J gene: TRBJ1-1; clone size: NA; V gene: TRBV7-8; CDR3 length: 13; CDR3 protein: CASSFDANTEALF
J gene: TRBJ2-4; clone size: many; V gene: TRBV20-1; CDR3 length: 13; CDR3 protein: CSAWTLAKNIQYF
J gene: TRBJ2-1; clone size: NA; V gene: TRBV20-1; CDR3 length: 10; CDR3 protein: CSAGRASQFF
J gene: TRBJ2-1; clone size: NA; V gene: TRBV29-1; CDR3 length: 14; CDR3 protein: CSVTDSGRYNEQFF
J gene: TRBJ2-2; clone size: NA; V gene: TRBV27; CDR3 length: 14; CDR3 protein: CASAGVARTGELFF
J gene: NA; clone size: NA; V gene: TRBV6-1; CDR3 length: 17; CDR3 protein: CASRSPPTSGRYNGQFF
J gene: TRBJ2-3; clone size: many; V gene: TRBV7-9; CDR3 length: 16; CDR3 protein: CASSLPRGTGTDTQYF
J gene: TRBJ2-2; clone size: many; V gene: TRBV5-1; CDR3 length: 14; CDR3 protein: CASSRGENTGELFF
J gene: TRBJ2-3; clone size: many; V gene: TRBV7-9; CDR3 length: 14; CDR3 protein: CASSLTGGTDTQYF
J gene: TRBJ2-2; clone size: many; V gene: TRBV10-3; CDR3 length: 11; CDR3 protein: CAAANTGELFF
J gene: TRBJ2-5; clone size: many; V gene: TRBV5-1; CDR3 length: 16; CDR3 protein: CASSLGAQGGQETQYF
J gene: TRBJ1-6; clone size: NA; V gene: TRBV7-8; CDR3 length: 16; CDR3 protein: CASSPNRSSYNSPLHF
J gene: TRBJ2-2; clone size: many; V gene: TRBV7-6; CDR3 length: 17; CDR3 protein: CASSPRTSAANTGELFF
J gene: TRBJ1-5; clone size: many; V gene: TRBV27; CDR3 length: 12; CDR3 protein: CASSQGNQPQHF
J gene: TRBJ2-3; clone size: many; V gene: TRBV6-5; CDR3 length: 14; CDR3 protein: CASSYSIGLDTQYF
J gene: TRBJ2-7; clone size: many; V gene: TRBV29-1; CDR3 length: 13; CDR3 protein: CSTWDRGAYEQYF
J gene: TRBJ1-2; clone size: NA; V gene: TRBV29-1; CDR3 length: 14; CDR3 protein: CSARDRGSDYGYTF
J gene: TRBJ2-5; clone size: few; V gene: TRBV20-1; CDR3 length: 14; CDR3 protein: CSARGTGGPETQYF
J gene: TRBJ2-7; clone size: NA; V gene: TRBV6-5; CDR3 length: 12; CDR3 protein: CASSYSDRGQYF
J gene: TRBJ2-2; clone size: many; V gene: TRBV7-2; CDR3 length: 15; CDR3 protein: CASSYGTMNTGELFF
J gene: TRBJ2-5; clone size: NA; V gene: TRBV24-1; CDR3 length: 13; CDR3 protein: CATSRQGLETQYF
J gene: TRBJ1-2; clone size: many; V gene: TRBV10-3; CDR3 length: 15; CDR3 protein: CAISGDDRGLYGYTF
J gene: TRBJ2-7; clone size: many; V gene: TRBV6-5; CDR3 length: 15; CDR3 protein: CASSYSTGSSYEQYF
J gene: TRBJ2-2; clone size: NA; V gene: TRBV7-3; CDR3 length: 16; CDR3 protein: CTSSLTLAASTGELFF
J gene: TRBJ2-7; clone size: few; V gene: TRBV27; CDR3 length: 16; CDR3 protein: CASSLLSSGKSYEQYF
J gene: TRBJ2-1; clone size: many; V gene: TRBV4-1; CDR3 length: 18; CDR3 protein: CASRPSGTSGRAYNEQFF
J gene: TRBJ2-1; clone size: NA; V gene: TRBV25-1; CDR3 length: 16; CDR3 protein: CASRPVSGTAYNEQFF
J gene: TRBJ2-1; clone size: NA; V gene: TRBV2; CDR3 length: 18; CDR3 protein: CASSAPRDRDPFINEQFF
J gene: TRBJ2-7; clone size: NA; V gene: TRBV29-1; CDR3 length: 17; CDR3 protein: CSVESGESGLNSYEQYF
J gene: TRBJ2-1; clone size: many; V gene: TRBV24-1; CDR3 length: 16; CDR3 protein: CATSDLGGGPNNEQFF
J gene: TRBJ2-7; clone size: NA; V gene: TRBV9; CDR3 length: 15; CDR3 protein: CASSLTSGSTYEQYF
J gene: TRBJ2-3; clone size: many; V gene: TRBV10-1; CDR3 length: 17; CDR3 protein: CASSDRTSGRGADTQYF
J gene: TRBJ2-1; clone size: NA; V gene: TRBV7-3; CDR3 length: 13; CDR3 protein: CASSPQQADEQFF
J gene: TRBJ1-1; clone size: NA; V gene: TRBV10-3; CDR3 length: 17; CDR3 protein: CAISESVGGGRLSEAFF
J gene: TRBJ1-6; clone size: NA; V gene: TRBV7-9; CDR3 length: 11; CDR3 protein: CASSLQSPLHF
J gene: TRBJ1-1; clone size: many; V gene: TRBV28; CDR3 length: 11; CDR3 protein: CASRWNTEAFF
J gene: TRBJ2-2; clone size: NA; V gene: TRBV4-1; CDR3 length: 13; CDR3 protein: CASSQEVSGELFF
J gene: TRBJ2-7; clone size: many; V gene: TRBV6-1; CDR3 length: 15; CDR3 protein: CASSEVGTGTYEQYF
J gene: TRBJ2-1; clone size: few; V gene: TRBV30; CDR3 length: 15; CDR3 protein: CAWSVGVSSYNEQFF
J gene: TRBJ2-1; clone size: NA; V gene: TRBV2; CDR3 length: 12; CDR3 protein: CASSGAVGSQFF
J gene: TRBJ1-6; clone size: NA; V gene: TRBV7-6; CDR3 length: 13; CDR3 protein: CASSFGAFGPLHF
J gene: TRBJ2-5; clone size: many; V gene: TRBV12-3/TRBV12-4; CDR3 length: 16; CDR3 protein: CASSARMGQAQETQYF
J gene: TRBJ2-3; clone size: many; V gene: TRBV2; CDR3 length: 15; CDR3 protein: CASRMTGGGKDTQYF
J gene: TRBJ1-1; clone size: many; V gene: TRBV7-2; CDR3 length: 14; CDR3 protein: CASRETEMNTEAFF
J gene: TRBJ1-4; clone size: many; V gene: TRBV7-3; CDR3 length: 16; CDR3 protein: CASSLRPRRGDEKLFF
J gene: TRBJ2-3; clone size: NA; V gene: TRBV19; CDR3 length: 19; CDR3 protein: CASSIDRWTAPMDTDTQYF
J gene: TRBJ2-5; clone size: few; V gene: TRBV7-9; CDR3 length: 13; CDR3 protein: CASSPESQETQYF
J gene: TRBJ2-1; clone size: NA; V gene: TRBV20-1; CDR3 length: 15; CDR3 protein: CSAPNRDSKYNEQFF
J gene: TRBJ1-1; clone size: few; V gene: TRBV5-4; CDR3 length: 16; CDR3 protein: CASSSPGQGMNTEAFF
J gene: TRBJ2-3; clone size: few; V gene: TRBV25-1; CDR3 length: 15; CDR3 protein: CASSVTGSSTDTQYF
J gene: TRBJ2-3; clone size: NA; V gene: TRBV4-1; CDR3 length: 14; CDR3 protein: CTSSRKGATDTQYF
J gene: TRBJ2-3; clone size: NA; V gene: TRBV20-1; CDR3 length: 15; CDR3 protein: CSAIEAGGLLDTQYF
J gene: TRBJ2-5; clone size: many; V gene: TRBV5-1; CDR3 length: 13; CDR3 protein: CASSLGQEETQYF
J gene: TRBJ1-2; clone size: NA; V gene: TRBV24-1; CDR3 length: 15; CDR3 protein: CATSDPTGGYYGYTF